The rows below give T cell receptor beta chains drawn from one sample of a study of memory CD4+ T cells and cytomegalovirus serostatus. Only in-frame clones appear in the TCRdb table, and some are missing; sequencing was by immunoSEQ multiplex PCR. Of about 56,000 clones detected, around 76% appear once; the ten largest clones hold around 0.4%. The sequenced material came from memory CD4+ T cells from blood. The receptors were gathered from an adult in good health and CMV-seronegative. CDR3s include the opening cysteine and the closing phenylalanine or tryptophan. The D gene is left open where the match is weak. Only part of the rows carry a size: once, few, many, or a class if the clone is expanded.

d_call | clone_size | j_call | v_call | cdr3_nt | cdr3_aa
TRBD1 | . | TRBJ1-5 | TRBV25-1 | TGTGCCAGCAGTGAATATGACAGGGGGTATCAGCCCCAGCATTTT | CASSEYDRGYQPQHF
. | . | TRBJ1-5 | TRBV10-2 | TGCGCCAGCAGTAGGACCGACGCCTGGCAGCCCCAGCATTTT | CASSRTDAWQPQHF
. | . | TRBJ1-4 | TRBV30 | TGTGCCTGGTCCTCAGGAGGGCAATATGAAAAACTGTTTTTT | CAWSSGGQYEKLFF
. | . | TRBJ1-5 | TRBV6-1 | TGTGCCAGCCTTTGGTCAGGAGGCAGCAATCAGCCCCAGCATTTT | CASLWSGGSNQPQHF
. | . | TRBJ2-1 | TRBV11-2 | TGTGCCAGCAGCTTGAGATTCCAGCTCCTTCATGAGCAGTTCTTC | CASSLRFQLLHEQFF
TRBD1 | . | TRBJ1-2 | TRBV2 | TGTGCCAGCAGTGTAGGGGCAGGGGGCGCCTATGGCTACACCTTC | CASSVGAGGAYGYTF
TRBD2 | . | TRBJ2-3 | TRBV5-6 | TGTGCCAGCAGCTTAGGGCTAGCGGGGCAGTATTTT | CASSLGLAGQYF
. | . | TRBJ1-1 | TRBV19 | TGTGCCAGTAGTACCCGGCTCGAGACCCTCTCAGCTTTCTTT | CASSTRLETLSAFF
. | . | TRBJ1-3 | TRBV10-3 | TGTGCCATCAACCGTGACGGAGGATACTCTGGAAACACCATATATTTT | CAINRDGGYSGNTIYF
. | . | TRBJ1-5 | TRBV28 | TGTGCCAGCAGTCTTACAGTGCCCCATCAGCCCCAGCATTTT | CASSLTVPHQPQHF
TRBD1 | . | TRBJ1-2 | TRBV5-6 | TGTGCCAGCAGTTCACAGGGGTGGTACTATGGCTACACCTTC | CASSSQGWYYGYTF
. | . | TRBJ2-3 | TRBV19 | TGTGCCAGTAGTATAGACAGGGGAACAGATACGCAGTATTTT | CASSIDRGTDTQYF
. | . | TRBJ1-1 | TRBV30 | TGTGCCTGGGGAGGACACCTGAACACTGAAGCTTTCTTT | CAWGGHLNTEAFF
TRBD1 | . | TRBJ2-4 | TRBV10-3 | TGTGCCATCAGTGAGTCCGGACAGGGGGCCGAAAACATTCAGTACTTC | CAISESGQGAENIQYF
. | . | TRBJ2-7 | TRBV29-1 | TGCAGCTACCGGAGGGGGCAGGGCGAGCAGTACTTC | CSYRRGQGEQYF
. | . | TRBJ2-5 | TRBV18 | TGTGCCAGCTCCAGTCTGAGGACAGTTGCAGATCCGGGTCAGTCAGAGACCCAGTACTTC | CASSSLRTVADPGQSETQYF
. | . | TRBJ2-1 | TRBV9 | TGTGCCAGCAGCGCCACCTCGAGAAATGAGCAGTTCTTC | CASSATSRNEQFF
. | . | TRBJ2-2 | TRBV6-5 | TGTGCCAGCAGTTACTCGAAGCTTAACACCGGGGAGCTGTTTTTT | CASSYSKLNTGELFF
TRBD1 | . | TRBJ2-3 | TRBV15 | TGTGCCACCAGCAGGTGGGGACAGAGCACAGATACGCAGTATTTT | CATSRWGQSTDTQYF
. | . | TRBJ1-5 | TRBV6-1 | TGTGCCAGCAGTGACCGGGGGGGGCATCAGCCCCAGCATTTT | CASSDRGGHQPQHF
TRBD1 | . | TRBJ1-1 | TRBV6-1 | TGTGCCAGCAGTTCCCTGGGACAGGCGAACACTGAAGCTTTCTTT | CASSSLGQANTEAFF
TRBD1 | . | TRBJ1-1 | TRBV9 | TGTGCCAGCAGCGTACAGGGGGACAACACTGAAGCTTTCTTT | CASSVQGDNTEAFF
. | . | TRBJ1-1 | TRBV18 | TGTGCCAGCTCAAACGCAAGGAACACTGAAGCTTTCTTT | CASSNARNTEAFF
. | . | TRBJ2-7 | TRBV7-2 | TGTGCCAGCAGCCCGAGGATTTACGAGCAGTACTTC | CASSPRIYEQYF
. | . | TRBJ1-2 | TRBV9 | TGTGCCAGCAGCGTAACTCCGTTAGCTAACTATGGCTACACCTTC | CASSVTPLANYGYTF
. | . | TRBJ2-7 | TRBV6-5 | TGTGCCAGCAGTAAGCAGGGCCGGGGAGTCGAGCAGTACTTC | CASSKQGRGVEQYF
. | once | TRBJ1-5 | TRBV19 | TGTGCCAGTAGTCCACAGTATAGCAATCAGCCCCAGCATTTT | CASSPQYSNQPQHF
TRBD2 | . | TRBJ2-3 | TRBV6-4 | TGTGCCAGCAGCTGGACTAGCGGGGGAACAGATACGCAGTATTTT | CASSWTSGGTDTQYF
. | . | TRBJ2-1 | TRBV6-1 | TGTGCCAGCAGTGAAGCGTGGTTTGGAGAGCAGTTCTTC | CASSEAWFGEQFF
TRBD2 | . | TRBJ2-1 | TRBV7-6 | TGTGCCAGCAGCCGGGGGACTAGCGGGTACATAGCCCACAATGAGCAGTTCTTC | CASSRGTSGYIAHNEQFF
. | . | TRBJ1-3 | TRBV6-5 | TGTGCCAGCAGTTTTGTGGGGCCCCTCTCTGGAAACACCATATATTTT | CASSFVGPLSGNTIYF
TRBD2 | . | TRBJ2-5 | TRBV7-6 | TGTGCCAGCAGCTTAGGCATGGAGCGGGGCTCCCAGGAGACCCAGTACTTC | CASSLGMERGSQETQYF
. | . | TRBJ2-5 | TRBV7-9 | TGTGCCAGCAGCTCTTGGGTACAAGAGACCCAGTACTTC | CASSSWVQETQYF
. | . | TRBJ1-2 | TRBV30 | TGTGCCTGGGGGGGTAGGGTCTTCAACTATGGCTACACCTTC | CAWGGRVFNYGYTF
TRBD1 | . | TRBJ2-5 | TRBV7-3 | TGTGCCAGCAGTCGAGGGACAGGGGAGACCCAGTACTTC | CASSRGTGETQYF